This paragraph reports one T cell receptor (beta chain). Its antigen remains unidentified. The data are from a study of cytomegalovirus exposure and HLA in healthy donors. General study points: Rarity marked most TCR sequences, yet some public TCRs occurred in many donors. In an earlier analysis, most TCR beta V segments were productive about 87% or about 30% of the time.

Vbeta (60) and Jbeta (13) primers were used in the PCR. TCRdb's table, derived via immunoSEQ multiplex PCR, lists solely in-frame clones and lacks some. This sample's clone table lists some 42,000 clones. Deletions cut 0 bases from V and 3 bases from J, with 9 bases between. Germline lookup yields CDR1 GTSNPN and CDR2 SVGIG (reference sequence). The CDR3 length is 14 residues. This rearrangement joins TRBV30 to TRBJ1-5; tentative D call: TRBD1 (6 bases). The TCR sequence derives from a man aged 25 to 40 in good health and CMV-seronegative. Sequencing was done on a sample of PBMCs. This CDR3 reads CAWSVGQSNQPQHF. The CDR3 nucleotides are TGTGCCTGGAGTGTGGGACAATCCAATCAGCCCCAGCATTTT.